These 30 T cell receptor beta chains were sequenced from one sample in a study of Graves' ophthalmopathy and Graves' hyperthyroidism. Investigators amplified TCR beta CDR3 regions from RNA transcripts. An opening RT-PCR round employed HTBI primers and preceded a second-round multiplex PCR. In TCRdb, the multiplex PCR reads were re-called with MiXCR into one record per CDR3 protein. The table lists some 410,000 distinct CDR3 sequences, around 21% of them singletons, with 2.5% to 3.5% in the top ten. Sample: peripheral blood. These receptors originate from a woman in her late teens or twenties with stable Graves' hyperthyroidism.

J is TRBJ1-2 and V is TRBV12-3 or TRBV12-4; 9 nucleotides match TRBD1. The CDR3 contains 14 residues. The V gene end was trimmed by 7 bases and the J gene end by 6 bases; junction bases not matched to a gene: 9. DNA of the CDR3: TGTGCCAGCAACTACTGGGACAGGGAGGATGGCTACACCTTC. Translation gives CASNYWDREDGYTF.

This clonotype was counted only a few times. The V and J genes are TRBV9 and TRBJ2-5; TRBD1 aligns across 10 bases. Germline V gene sequence: CDR1 SGDLS, CDR2 YYNGEE. J was trimmed by 2 bases and V by 3 bases; bases with no gene match: 10. The CDR3 length is 17 residues. In DNA, the CDR3 is TGTGCCAGCAGCGATAGGGACAGGGGAGAAACGCAAGAGACCCAGTACTTC. It translates to CASSDRDRGETQETQYF.

As concerns this clonotype: A much larger clone sits a single nucleotide away, making a read error possible. The chain links TRBV6-2 or TRBV6-3 to TRBJ2-5; 7 bases fit TRBD1. The germline gives CDR1 MNHEY, CDR2 SVGEGT. CDR3 length: 15 residues. J gave up 4 bases and V 6 bases, and 11 bases lay outside the gene matches. DNA for the CDR3: TGTGCCAGCAGACGATCGGGACAGCTGAGAGAGACCCAGTACTTC. It translates to CASRRSGQLRETQYF.

J is TRBJ1-1 and V is TRBV6-1; D remains ambiguous. The CDR3 consists of 15 residues. The V gene lost 2 bases and the J gene lost 0 bases, with 10 bases spanning the gap. Per the germline V gene, CDR1 is MNHNS and CDR2 is SASEGT. As DNA, the CDR3 is TGTGCCAGCAGTGAATCTTACAGCCTGAACACTGAAGCTTTCTTT. Translation: CASSESYSLNTEAFF.

This clonotype was counted at least ten times. This chain's CDR3 is CASTSLPGQTFKYF. As DNA, the CDR3 is TGTGCCAGCACAAGTTTACCGGGACAAACTTTTAAGTACTTC. The chain joins TRBV6-1 to TRBJ2-4, with D perhaps TRBD1 (6 bases). The germline V and J ends were trimmed by 7 bases and 14 bases, with 24 bases remaining between them. There are 14 residues in the CDR3. Germline V gene lookup returns CDR1 MNHNS and CDR2 SASEGT.

This clonotype was counted many times. The rearrangement links TRBV6-5 to TRBJ1-5, with D possibly TRBD1 on 5 matching bases. The CDR3 consists of 13 residues. V lost 9 bases, J lost 5 bases, and 14 bases lay in between. The germline V gene encodes CDR1 MNHEY and CDR2 SVGAGI. CDR3 loop: CASTRDRDQPQHF. CDR3 DNA: TGTGCCAGTACTCGGGACCGAGATCAGCCCCAGCATTTT.

This clonotype was seen ten or more times. This chain connects TRBV28 to TRBJ1-2; weak D call: TRBD1 (5 bases). In germline, CDR1 is MDHEN, CDR2 SYDVKM. This CDR3 contains 14 residues. V gave up 1 base and J gave up 4 bases, with 10 bases separating them. CDR3 residues: CASSLYRGSYGYTF. CDR3 bases: TGTGCCAGCAGTTTATATCGGGGGAGCTATGGCTACACCTTC.

This clonotype has ten or more counts. This chain links TRBV6-1 with TRBJ1-2; D is undetermined. Trimming took off 8 bases at V and 6 bases at J, with 19 bases between the two ends. The CDR3 length is 14 residues. Per the germline V gene, CDR1 is MNHNS and CDR2 is SASEGT. CDR3 protein: CASVLQSSLNGYTF. The CDR3 bases are TGTGCCAGCGTCCTCCAGTCCAGTCTTAATGGCTACACCTTC.

The chain combines TRBV29-1 with TRBJ1-2, with 9 bases that match TRBD1. Unmatched junction bases numbered 7, after V lost 6 bases and J lost 5 bases. This CDR3 contains 13 residues. Germline V CDR1 and CDR2: SQVTM, ANQGSEA. The CDR3 region is CSVGQGPIYGYTF. CDR3 in DNA: TGCAGCGTGGGACAGGGCCCCATTTATGGCTACACCTTC.

This clonotype was counted at least ten times. This chain joins TRBV7-2 and TRBJ2-7, with 8 bases that match TRBD1. Germline V gives CDR1 SGHTA, CDR2 FQGNSA. The CDR3 has 14 amino acids. V lost 3 bases to trimming and J lost 4 bases; unmatched junction nucleotides: 5. CDR3 nucleotides: TGTGCCAGCAGCTTTCGGACAGGGTTGTACGAGCAGTACTTC. This encodes CASSFRTGLYEQYF.

This sequence joins TRBV20-1 and TRBJ1-5; 10 bases fit TRBD1. The junction had 12 bases not matched to a gene; V was cut back by 1 base and J by 0 bases. The CDR3 has 19 amino acids. Germline CDR1 reads DFQATT; CDR2 reads SNEGSKA (reference sequence). CDR3: CSARVPRDRGRFSNQPQHF. The CDR3 region has the DNA TGCAGTGCTAGAGTACCCCGGGACAGGGGCCGTTTTAGCAATCAGCCCCAGCATTTT.

Many counts were recorded for this clonotype. The V gene is TRBV7-9, the J gene TRBJ1-2, with 7 bases fitting TRBD1. V gave up 5 bases and J gave up 5 bases; unmatched junction bases: 8. The CDR3 has 14 residues. In germline, CDR1 is SEHNR, CDR2 FQNEAQ (reference sequence). CDR3: CASSPGTVAYGYTF. CDR3 nucleotides: TGTGCCAGCAGCCCCGGGACAGTGGCTTATGGCTACACCTTC. Full variable domain (rest looked up from reference TRBV7-9 and TRBJ1-2): DTGVSQNPRHKITKRGQNVTFRCDPISEHNRLYWYRQTLGQGPEFLTYFQNEAQLEKSRLLSDRFSAERPKGSFSTLEIQRTEQGDSAMYLCASSPGTVAYGYTFGSGTRLTVV.

Here the CDR3 reads CASGFFGGSHTEAFF. The CDR3 DNA sequence: TGTGCTAGTGGTTTTTTCGGGGGCTCGCACACTGAAGCTTTCTTT. V and J are TRBV12-5 and TRBJ1-1, with D possibly being TRBD1 (6 bases). Trimming took off 3 bases at V and 3 bases at J, with 14 bases between the two ends. The CDR3 has 15 amino acids. Germline V gene lookup returns CDR1 LGHNT and CDR2 FRNRAP.

This clonotype was observed many times. The gene calls are TRBV12-5 and TRBJ1-5; D unresolved. Between the trimmed V and J ends, which lost 1 base and 5 bases, there was a span of 12 bases. This CDR3 spans 15 amino acids. CDR1 and CDR2 from the germline V gene are LGHNT and FRNRAP. The CDR3 bases are TGTGCTAGTGGTTTGGATGTCAGGAAGGATCAGCCCCAGCATTTT. Translation: CASGLDVRKDQPQHF. Looking up the rest from reference TRBV12-5 and TRBJ1-5 gives the full variable domain: DARVTQTPRHKVTEMGQEVTMRCQPILGHNTVFWYRQTMMQGLELLAYFRNRAPLDDSGMPKDRFSAEMPDATLATLKIQPSEPRDSAVYFCASGLDVRKDQPQHFGDGTRLSIL.

This clonotype was counted between two and nine times. The rearrangement joins TRBV25-1 to TRBJ2-5, with D possibly being TRBD1 or TRBD2 (5 bases each). The CDR3 runs to 14 residues. The V end lost 9 bases, the J end lost 6 bases, and 20 bases lay between the germline ends. Germline V lookup: CDR1 MGHDK, CDR2 SYGVNS. CDR3 region: CASGGLGALQTQYF. CDR3 nucleotides: TGTGCCAGTGGAGGTCTAGGGGCTTTACAGACCCAGTACTTC. Full variable domain (outside the CDR3, taken from reference TRBV25-1 and TRBJ2-5): EADIYQTPRYLVIGTGKKITLECSQTMGHDKMYWYQQDPGMELHLIHYSYGVNSTEKGDLSSESTVSRIRTEHFPLTLESARPSHTSQYLCASGGLGALQTQYFGPGTRLLVL.

The chain couples TRBV20-1 to TRBJ2-7, with D possibly TRBD1 on 5 matching bases. V was cut by 5 bases and J by 7 bases, with 15 bases left in between. The length of the CDR3 is 12 residues. CDR1 DFQATT and CDR2 SNEGSKA come from the germline V gene (reference sequence). CDR3 protein: CSAGAFTFEQYF. The CDR3 DNA reads as TGCAGTGCTGGGGCCTTTACCTTTGAGCAGTACTTC.

J is TRBJ1-6 and V is TRBV7-9; a possible D gene is TRBD1 (6 bases). V shed 4 bases and J shed 9 bases, with 16 bases lying between them. Germline V gene sequence: CDR1 SEHNR, CDR2 FQNEAQ (reference sequence). The CDR3 totals 15 residues. CDR3 residues: CASSSGGAGVSPLHF. The CDR3, as DNA: TGTGCCAGCAGCTCGGGCGGGGCAGGGGTTTCACCCCTCCACTTT.

The V and J genes are TRBV6-2 or TRBV6-3 and TRBJ2-3, with a possible D match to TRBD2 (5 bases). The germline V gene has CDR1 MNHEY and CDR2 SVGEGT. The CDR3 extends over 18 amino acids. V shed 4 bases and J shed 1 base, with 21 bases lying between them. CDR3: CASSSSVWGAEGTDTQYF. The CDR3 DNA reads TGTGCCAGCAGTTCCTCCGTCTGGGGAGCGGAAGGCACAGATACGCAGTATTTT.

The chain recombines TRBV28 with TRBJ1-2; D gene unclear. CDR3 length equals 14 residues. CDR1 is MDHEN, CDR2 SYDVKM, per germline. Trimming took off 7 bases at V and 8 bases at J, with 20 bases between the two ends. The CDR3 nucleotides read TGTGCCAGCACCTCTGTGGGCAGCTACAACGGCTACACCTTC. Protein product: CASTSVGSYNGYTF.

This clonotype has a count of ten or more. The chain employs TRBV6-1 and TRBJ1-2, with D unclear. Trimming removed 2 bases at V and 8 bases at J, with 15 bases between. Germline loops: CDR1 MNHNS, CDR2 SASEGT. CDR3 length equals 14 residues. CDR3 bases: TGTGCCAGCAGTGAACGGGCCCCCGCGAGGGGCTACACCTTC. This sequence encodes CASSERAPARGYTF.

This clonotype was seen repeatedly, ten times or more. The chain links TRBV18 to TRBJ1-5, with D maybe TRBD1 (5 bases). This CDR3 region has 17 residues. Trimming pared 5 bases from V and 6 bases from J, leaving 23 bases between. Germline CDR1 and CDR2: KGHSH and LQKENI. Here the CDR3 DNA reads TGTGCCAGCTCAGAACGAGCCGGGGGAGAATATAGTCAGCCCCAGCATTTT. This translates into CASSERAGGEYSQPQHF.

This clonotype was counted many times. The chain employs TRBV30 and TRBJ1-3; no clear D. CDR3 length: 14 amino acids. Germline CDR1 GTSNPN, CDR2 SVGIG (reference sequence). V lost 0 bases to trimming and J lost 2 bases, with 8 bases between them. CDR3 protein: CAWSVGGPGNTIYF. DNA of the CDR3: TGTGCCTGGAGTGTAGGTGGGCCTGGAAACACCATATATTTT.

This clonotype was recorded at least ten times. The chain combines TRBV15 with TRBJ2-7, with TRBD1 matching 9 bases. The CDR3 has 14 residues. Germline CDR1 and CDR2: LNHNV and YYDKDF (reference sequence). V was clipped by 0 bases and J by 7 bases; unmatched bases: 4. DNA for the CDR3: TGTGCCACCAGCAGAGATACGACAGGGGGGGAGCAGTACTTC. Protein product: CATSRDTTGGEQYF.

The V gene is TRBV11-3, the J gene TRBJ2-7; 10 nucleotides align to TRBD2. V gave up 6 bases and J gave up 8 bases; unmatched junction bases: 10. This CDR3 has 14 residues. The germline V gene has CDR1 SGHNT and CDR2 YENEEA. This CDR3 reads CASRRLAGVGKQYF. CDR3 in DNA: TGTGCCAGCAGGAGGCTAGCGGGAGTAGGGAAGCAGTACTTC.

This clonotype has at least ten counts. V usage is TRBV7-2 and J usage is TRBJ1-5; no firm D call. This CDR3 has 13 amino acids. Germline lookup yields CDR1 SGHTA and CDR2 FQGNSA. Deletions cut 3 bases from V and 4 bases from J, with 7 bases between. The DNA for the CDR3 is TGTGCCAGCAGCTTCAAGACAAATCAGCCCCAGCATTTT. It specifies CASSFKTNQPQHF. The whole variable domain, filled in from reference TRBV7-2 and TRBJ1-5, reads GAGVSQSPSNKVTEKGKDVELRCDPISGHTALYWYRQSLGQGLEFLIYFQGNSAPDKSGLPSDRFSAERTGGSVSTLTIQRTQQEDSAVYLCASSFKTNQPQHFGDGTRLSIL.

This clonotype showed up many times. Written as DNA, the CDR3 is TGTGCCAGCAGTGTTACCCACCGAGGGGAAGCTTTCTTT. Translating gives CASSVTHRGEAFF. This chain connects TRBV2 to TRBJ1-1; D call uncertain. The CDR3 extends over 13 amino acids. Germline CDR1 SNHLY, CDR2 FYNNEI. Between the trimmed V and J ends, which lost 4 bases and 8 bases, there was a span of 14 bases. Drawing the rest from reference TRBV2 and TRBJ1-1, the complete variable domain is EPEVTQTPSHQVTQMGQEVILRCVPISNHLYFYWYRQILGQKVEFLVSFYNNEISEKSEIFDDQFSVERPDGSNFTLKIRSTKLEDSAMYFCASSVTHRGEAFFGQGTRLTVV.

The V gene is TRBV28, the J gene TRBJ2-3; possible D gene TRBD2, 5 bases. V lost 5 bases and J 0 bases, leaving 12 bases between the germline ends. Germline-derived CDR1 and CDR2 are MDHEN and SYDVKM. This CDR3 is built from 15 residues. The CDR3 sequence: CASSKTRTSTDTQYF. CDR3 DNA: TGTGCCAGCAGTAAGACAAGGACTAGCACAGATACGCAGTATTTT.

This clonotype occurred many times. The chain recombines TRBV12-3 or TRBV12-4 with TRBJ2-3; D might be TRBD2 (6 bases). This CDR3 has 13 residues. V was clipped by 7 bases and J by 5 bases, with 13 bases between them. CDR3 loop: CASTRLEVDTQYF. Here the CDR3 DNA reads TGTGCCAGCACCCGACTAGAGGTAGATACGCAGTATTTT.

V and J are TRBV20-1 and TRBJ2-2; 12 bases line up with TRBD1. Germline assignment: CDR1 DFQATT and CDR2 SNEGSKA (reference sequence). The V segment lost 7 bases and the J segment 6 bases; nucleotides outside the gene matches: 6. This CDR3 contains 14 residues. CDR3 DNA sequence: TGCAGTGTCACCGGGACAGGGGGCTCCGGGGAGCTGTTTTTT. This translates into CSVTGTGGSGELFF.

This clonotype was seen only a few times. The rearrangement joins TRBV20-1 to TRBJ1-6; D is perhaps TRBD1 (5 bases). Looked up from germline, CDR1 is DFQATT and CDR2 is SNEGSKA (reference sequence). V shed 4 bases and J shed 12 bases, with 10 bases lying between them. CDR3 length equals 11 residues. The CDR3 is CSATQELPLHF. The CDR3 DNA follows: TGCAGTGCTACACAGGAGTTACCCCTCCACTTT.